A selection of T cell receptor beta chains follows, all from one sample in a study of cytomegalovirus exposure and HLA in healthy donors. TCRdb keeps only in-frame clones here, not all; method: immunoSEQ multiplex PCR. In the table there are 100,000 to 150,000 clones, 83% of which are singletons. The sequenced sample was PBMCs. The receptors were sampled from a girl aged 2-10 years in good health and CMV-seronegative. Both conserved end residues are part of each CDR3. Fields, in order: V gene, D gene, J gene, clone size, CDR3 DNA, CDR3 protein. A D gene is named only where the DNA matches it firmly. Only part of the rows carry a size: once, few, many, or a class if the clone is expanded.

V: TRBV19; D: TRBD2; J: TRBJ2-7; size: -; DNA: TGTGCCAGTAGTGCGGGAGGTAGCTCCTACGAGCAGTACTTC; CDR3: CASSAGGSSYEQYF
V: TRBV7-8; D: -; J: TRBJ2-7; size: -; DNA: TGTGCCAGCAGCTCCTACAGGGACGAGCAGTACTTC; CDR3: CASSSYRDEQYF
V: TRBV19; D: TRBD1; J: TRBJ1-1; size: -; DNA: TGTGCCAGTGCTGCGTCCCGGGACAGGGCGGATACCACTGAAGCTTTCTTT; CDR3: CASAASRDRADTTEAFF
V: TRBV6-5; D: TRBD1; J: TRBJ2-7; size: -; DNA: TGTGCCAGCAGTTACGGGGACAGCTACGAGCAGTACTTC; CDR3: CASSYGDSYEQYF
V: TRBV27; D: -; J: TRBJ2-3; size: -; DNA: TGTGCCAGCAGTGCCACAGGTGACACAGATACGCAGTATTTT; CDR3: CASSATGDTDTQYF
V: TRBV5-1; D: -; J: TRBJ1-2; size: -; DNA: TGCGCCAGCAGCTTGGGCGTTGTTTTTTTAGGGAGCACCGACTATGGCTACACCTTC; CDR3: CASSLGVVFLGSTDYGYTF
V: TRBV7-6; D: -; J: TRBJ1-4; size: -; DNA: TGTGCCAGCAGCTTAGGCACAGGGAGCAATGAAAAACTGTTTTTT; CDR3: CASSLGTGSNEKLFF
V: TRBV7-2; D: -; J: TRBJ2-7; size: -; DNA: TGTGCCAGCAGCTTAAACAGGGATGCCTACGAGCAGTACTTC; CDR3: CASSLNRDAYEQYF
V: TRBV4-1; D: -; J: TRBJ2-7; size: -; DNA: TGCGCCAGCAGCCAAGATTACTGGCGGGGTCTCAGCGAGCAGTACTTC; CDR3: CASSQDYWRGLSEQYF
V: TRBV19; D: TRBD2; J: TRBJ2-3; size: -; DNA: TGTGCCAGTAGTCGGCCTAGCGGGAAGTCTGATACGCAGTATTTT; CDR3: CASSRPSGKSDTQYF
V: TRBV10-1; D: -; J: TRBJ1-3; size: -; DNA: TGCGCCAGCAGTGAGTCGTTCGAGGAGGCCTCTGGAAACACCATATATTTT; CDR3: CASSESFEEASGNTIYF
V: TRBV27; D: TRBD2; J: TRBJ2-1; size: -; DNA: TGTGCCAGCAGTTTTCGGGGACTAGCGGAATACAATGAGCAGTTCTTC; CDR3: CASSFRGLAEYNEQFF
V: TRBV6-6; D: -; J: TRBJ2-3; size: -; DNA: TGTGCCAGCAGTATGATAGCAGATACGCAGTATTTT; CDR3: CASSMIADTQYF
V: TRBV4-1; D: -; J: TRBJ1-5; size: once; DNA: TGCGCCAGCAGCCAAGGCCCCGGGGTGAGGTATCAGCCCCAGCATTTT; CDR3: CASSQGPGVRYQPQHF
V: TRBV4-1; D: -; J: TRBJ2-1; size: -; DNA: TGCGCCAGCAGCCAACCCCTAGCACCCTCCTACAATGAGCAGTTCTTC; CDR3: CASSQPLAPSYNEQFF
V: TRBV21-1; D: -; J: TRBJ1-2; size: once; DNA: TGTGCCTCCAGCGAAGGCTACACCTTC; CDR3: CASSEGYTF
V: TRBV4-1; D: TRBD2; J: TRBJ2-5; size: -; DNA: TGCGCCAGCAGCCAGGAACTAGCGGGACTCGAGACCCAGTACTTC; CDR3: CASSQELAGLETQYF
V: TRBV5-1; D: -; J: TRBJ2-2; size: -; DNA: TGCGCCAGCAGCTTGGCTAGCGAGTGGACCGGGGAGCTGTTTTTT; CDR3: CASSLASEWTGELFF
V: TRBV5-1; D: TRBD2; J: TRBJ2-3; size: -; DNA: TGCGCCAGCAGCTGGGGGGGACTAGCGGGAGGAGGCACAGATACGCAGTATTTT; CDR3: CASSWGGLAGGGTDTQYF
V: TRBV18; D: TRBD1; J: TRBJ1-5; size: -; DNA: TGTGCCAGCTCGCAGTTTTCAGGGGGCGGCGATCAGCCCCAGCATTTT; CDR3: CASSQFSGGGDQPQHF
V: TRBV18; D: TRBD1; J: TRBJ1-3; size: -; DNA: TGTGCCAGCTCACCCACCGCCGGGACAGCGGCCGGAAACACCATATATTTT; CDR3: CASSPTAGTAAGNTIYF
V: TRBV30; D: -; J: TRBJ1-1; size: -; DNA: TGTGCCTGGAGTTGGGGGGGCACTGAAGCTTTCTTT; CDR3: CAWSWGGTEAFF
V: TRBV4-2; D: TRBD2; J: TRBJ2-1; size: once; DNA: TGTGCCAGCAGCCAAGAGGAGGGGCCTCTAGCGGGGGGGTGGTACAATGAGCAGTTCTTC; CDR3: CASSQEEGPLAGGWYNEQFF
V: TRBV4-1; D: TRBD1; J: TRBJ1-5; size: -; DNA: TGCGCCAGCAGCCTGGGTGGCAGGGGGCCCTCAGATCAGCCCCAGCATTTT; CDR3: CASSLGGRGPSDQPQHF
V: TRBV7-2; D: TRBD1; J: TRBJ2-4; size: -; DNA: TGTGCCAGCAGTCGACTCGGGACAGGCAAAAACATTCAGTACTTC; CDR3: CASSRLGTGKNIQYF
V: TRBV27; D: -; J: TRBJ2-3; size: -; DNA: TGTGCCAGCAGTTTTCCGGAGGGAGATACGCAGTATTTT; CDR3: CASSFPEGDTQYF
V: TRBV28; D: -; J: TRBJ2-6; size: -; DNA: TGTGCCAGCAGTTTTCTCAGCGTTACTGGGGCCAACGTCCTGACTTTC; CDR3: CASSFLSVTGANVLTF
V: TRBV11-3; D: -; J: TRBJ2-1; size: -; DNA: TGTGCCAGCAGCTTAGAGTCACGGTGGAATGAGCAGTTCTTC; CDR3: CASSLESRWNEQFF
V: TRBV7-8; D: TRBD1; J: TRBJ2-7; size: -; DNA: TGTGCCAGCAGCTCCACGACCGGGACAGGGACCTACGAGCAGTACTTC; CDR3: CASSSTTGTGTYEQYF
V: TRBV25-1; D: -; J: TRBJ2-5; size: -; DNA: TGTGCCAGCGCGATGGAGACCCAGTACTTC; CDR3: CASAMETQYF
V: TRBV2; D: TRBD2; J: TRBJ2-2; size: -; DNA: TGTGCCAGCAGCAAGGGACTACCAAACACCGGGGAGCTGTTTTTT; CDR3: CASSKGLPNTGELFF
V: TRBV7-9; D: -; J: TRBJ1-4; size: -; DNA: TGTGCCAGCAGCTTTGGTGCGGGGGCAACTAATGAAAAACTGTTTTTT; CDR3: CASSFGAGATNEKLFF
V: TRBV7-3; D: -; J: TRBJ1-6; size: -; DNA: TGTGCCAGCAGCTTATCGAGCTCCTATAATTCACCCCTCCACTTT; CDR3: CASSLSSSYNSPLHF
V: TRBV2; D: TRBD2; J: TRBJ2-1; size: -; DNA: TGTGCCAGCAGTTCCGGACTAGAAAATGAGCAGTTCTTC; CDR3: CASSSGLENEQFF
V: TRBV28; D: -; J: TRBJ2-7; size: -; DNA: TGTGCCAGCAGTTTAGTGGAGGGTGGAATCGACTACGAGCAGTACTTC; CDR3: CASSLVEGGIDYEQYF
V: TRBV19; D: TRBD2; J: TRBJ2-1; size: -; DNA: TGTGCCAGTAGTGGATCTAGCGGGAGCAATGAGCAGTTCTTC; CDR3: CASSGSSGSNEQFF
V: TRBV27; D: -; J: TRBJ2-1; size: -; DNA: TGTGCCAGCAGTCCGACCCCCACAGGGTTTGAGCAGTTCTTC; CDR3: CASSPTPTGFEQFF
V: TRBV5-4; D: -; J: TRBJ2-5; size: few; DNA: TGTGCCAGCAGCCCTTGGACTGGAGGGGAGACCCAGTACTTC; CDR3: CASSPWTGGETQYF
V: TRBV28; D: TRBD2; J: TRBJ2-5; size: -; DNA: TGTGCCAGCAGTACCCGGACTAGCGGGATGCAAGAGACCCAGTACTTC; CDR3: CASSTRTSGMQETQYF
V: TRBV6-1; D: TRBD1; J: TRBJ2-7; size: few; DNA: TGTGCCAGCAGTGGAGGGACAGGTTCTTTCACCTACGAGCAGTACTTC; CDR3: CASSGGTGSFTYEQYF
V: TRBV10-3; D: TRBD1; J: TRBJ2-7; size: -; DNA: TGTGCCTCCCAGGGGGACAGGGGTGTTTTAGAGCAGTACTTC; CDR3: CASQGDRGVLEQYF
V: TRBV10-3; D: TRBD1; J: TRBJ1-5; size: -; DNA: TGTGCCATCAGTGTTTCAGGGGGTGCTCAGCCCCAGCATTTT; CDR3: CAISVSGGAQPQHF
V: TRBV6-5; D: TRBD2; J: TRBJ2-7; size: -; DNA: TGTGCCAGCAGTCCCGCGGGGGGCGGGGGCGAGCAGTACTTC; CDR3: CASSPAGGGGEQYF
V: TRBV10-3; D: -; J: TRBJ2-3; size: -; DNA: TGTGCCATCAGTGGCCAGGGCACAGATACGCAGTATTTT; CDR3: CAISGQGTDTQYF
V: TRBV5-6; D: -; J: TRBJ2-7; size: -; DNA: TGTGCCAGCAGACCCCTAGCGAGAGGGAAGTACGAGCAGTACTTC; CDR3: CASRPLARGKYEQYF
V: TRBV27; D: TRBD1; J: TRBJ2-7; size: -; DNA: TGTGCCAGCAGTCTAAGTTATTCCGGGACAGGGTTTAGCTACGAGCAGTACTTC; CDR3: CASSLSYSGTGFSYEQYF
V: TRBV5-1; D: -; J: TRBJ1-4; size: -; DNA: TGCGCCAGCAGCTTGAACTTTGATGAAAAACTGTTTTTT; CDR3: CASSLNFDEKLFF
V: TRBV6-1; D: TRBD1; J: TRBJ2-2; size: -; DNA: TGTGCCAGCACCGCAGGGGGCGTAGCCGGGGAGCTGTTTTTT; CDR3: CASTAGGVAGELFF
V: TRBV13; D: -; J: TRBJ1-1; size: -; DNA: TGTGCCAGCAGCTTAGGCCCGGGGAGGGACGCTTTCTTT; CDR3: CASSLGPGRDAFF
V: TRBV5-4; D: TRBD2; J: TRBJ2-7; size: once; DNA: TGTGCCAGCAGCTTGGATGCGGGAGGCTACGAGCAGTACTTC; CDR3: CASSLDAGGYEQYF
V: TRBV7-3; D: -; J: TRBJ1-1; size: -; DNA: TGTGCCAGCAGTCAGGGACGGGGGACTGAAGCTTTCTTT; CDR3: CASSQGRGTEAFF
V: TRBV6-5; D: -; J: TRBJ2-2; size: -; DNA: TGTGCCAGCAGTTATTCCGGGACTCAAAACACCGGGGAGCTGTTTTTT; CDR3: CASSYSGTQNTGELFF
V: TRBV7-9; D: TRBD1; J: TRBJ2-7; size: -; DNA: TGTGCCAGCAGCCCCACGACAGGGGCCTACGAGCAGTACTTC; CDR3: CASSPTTGAYEQYF
V: TRBV6-1; D: -; J: TRBJ1-5; size: once; DNA: TGTGCCAGCAGTGGGACAAGATATAGCAATCAGCCCCAGCATTTT; CDR3: CASSGTRYSNQPQHF